This entry describes one TCR beta chain. The antigen it recognizes is unknown. Per-base quality was not reported, and no clone a single base away is much larger than it. The record originates from a study of CD8 T cells in ankylosing spondylitis (dated by TCRdb to 2015 to 2018). In terms of the full investigation: The study set out to find disease-linked TCR variants by profiling T cell receptor beta repertoires in ankylosing spondylitis patients and healthy donors. The whole study cohort included 95 to 130 healthy donors and 20 to 30 ankylosing spondylitis patients. Peripheral blood was sampled, and synovial fluid was additionally collected from ankylosing spondylitis patients.

TCRdb shows the sequencer as Illumina HiSeq 2500. TCR beta libraries were prepared by quantitative 5'-RACE with molecular barcodes. The paper's processing steps were these. Disease-linked TCR variants were identified with a new computational method built on a probabilistic model of VDJ rearrangement. TCRdb's own reprocessing of the public reads used fastp at Q25 and MiXCR and kept productive beta chains. Rows with one shared CDR3 protein collapse into an entry with the most common genes and DNA. The V and J calls, along with clone size, are taken from TCRdb and not from the paper's own processing. This sample holds roughly 440,000 distinct CDR3 sequences; 17% were observed only once. The ten most abundant clones make up approximately 1% of the sample. Broad study findings and their caveats: Blood from ankylosing spondylitis patients appeared to be characterized by a TCR beta motif made up of under 10 highly homologous amino acid variants. Some of the motif variants had been reported before in the synovial fluid and blood of reactive arthritis patients, a finding that suggests common disease-initiation mechanisms. The disease-linked clones were reported to be significantly enriched in matched synovial fluid samples from ankylosing spondylitis patients. The disease-linked clones showed a CD8+ phenotype and occurred at relatively low frequencies in peripheral blood.

Sequencing input: blood, either unsorted or a sorted T cell fraction (not recorded which). The source of this sequence is a male donor with ankylosing spondylitis.

Read as DNA, the sequence is TGCAGTGCTAGAGTAGATACGCAGTATTTT. Translated, this gives CSARVDTQYF. The sequence links TRBV20-1 to TRBJ2-3, with the D gene call left open. CDR1 and CDR2 are read off the germline V gene (reference sequence) as DFQATT and SNEGSKA. Trimming at the junction amounts to 1 base on V and 5 bases on J, and the germline ends lie 1 base apart. From its cysteine to its phenylalanine, the CDR3 spans 10 amino acids. Of all the DNA, just the CDR3 is kept, 30 bases in frame from base 1.